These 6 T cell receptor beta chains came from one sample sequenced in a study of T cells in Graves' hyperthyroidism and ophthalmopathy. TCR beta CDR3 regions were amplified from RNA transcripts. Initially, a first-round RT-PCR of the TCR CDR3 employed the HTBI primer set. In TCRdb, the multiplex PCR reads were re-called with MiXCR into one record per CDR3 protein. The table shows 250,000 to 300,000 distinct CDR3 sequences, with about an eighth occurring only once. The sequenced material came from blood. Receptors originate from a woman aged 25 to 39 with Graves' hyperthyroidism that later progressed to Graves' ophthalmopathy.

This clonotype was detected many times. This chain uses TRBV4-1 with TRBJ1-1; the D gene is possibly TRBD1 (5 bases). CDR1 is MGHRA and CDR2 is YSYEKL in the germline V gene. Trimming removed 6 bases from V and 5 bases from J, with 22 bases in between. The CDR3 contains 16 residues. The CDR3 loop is CASRDEEGPENTEAFF. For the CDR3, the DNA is TGCGCCAGCAGAGACGAGGAGGGACCAGAGAATACTGAAGCTTTCTTT.

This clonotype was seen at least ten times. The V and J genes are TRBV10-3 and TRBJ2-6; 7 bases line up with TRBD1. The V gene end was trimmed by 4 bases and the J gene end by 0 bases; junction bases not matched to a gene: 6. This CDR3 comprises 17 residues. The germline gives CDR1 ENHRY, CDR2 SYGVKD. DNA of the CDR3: TGTGCCATCAGTGGATCGACAGGGCTCTCTGGGGCCAACGTCCTGACTTTC. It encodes CAISGSTGLSGANVLTF.

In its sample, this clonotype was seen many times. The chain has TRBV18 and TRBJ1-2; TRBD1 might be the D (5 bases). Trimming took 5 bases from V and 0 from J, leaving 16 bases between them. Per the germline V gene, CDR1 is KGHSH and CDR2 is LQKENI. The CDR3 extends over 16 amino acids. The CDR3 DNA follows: TGTGCCAGCTCAGTTTCGACCGGGACTCCTAACTATGGCTACACCTTC. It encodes CASSVSTGTPNYGYTF.

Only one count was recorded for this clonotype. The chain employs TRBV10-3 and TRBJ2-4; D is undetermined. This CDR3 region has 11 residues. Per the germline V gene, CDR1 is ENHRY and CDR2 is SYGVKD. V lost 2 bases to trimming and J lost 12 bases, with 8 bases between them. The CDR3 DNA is TGTGCCATCAGTGAGGAGTCTAGTCAGTACTTC. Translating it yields CAISEESSQYF.

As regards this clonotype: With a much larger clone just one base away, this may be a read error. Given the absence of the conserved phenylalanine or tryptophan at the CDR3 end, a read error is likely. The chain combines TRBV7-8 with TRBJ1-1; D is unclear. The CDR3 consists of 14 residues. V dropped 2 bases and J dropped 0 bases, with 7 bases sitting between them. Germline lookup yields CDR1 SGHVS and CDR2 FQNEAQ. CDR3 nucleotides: TGTGCCAGCAGCTTACGGGCTTTGAACACTGAAGCTTTCTCT. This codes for CASSLRALNTEAFS.

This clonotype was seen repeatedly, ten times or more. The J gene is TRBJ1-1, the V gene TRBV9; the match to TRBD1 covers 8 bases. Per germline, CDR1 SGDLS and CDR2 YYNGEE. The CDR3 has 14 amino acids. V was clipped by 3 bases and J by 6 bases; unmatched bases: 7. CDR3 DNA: TGTGCCAGCAGCGGGACAGGACAGGGAGCTGAAGCTTTCTTT. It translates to CASSGTGQGAEAFF.